Listed here is a single T cell receptor (beta chain). These data originate in a study of blood T cell repertoires in COVID-19. The ends were cut back, 6 bases at V and 1 base at J, with 9 bases in the middle. Germline V CDR1 and CDR2: LGHDT, YNNKEL (reference sequence). CDR3 length: 13 amino acids. Produced via immunoSEQ multiplex PCR; TCRdb's table is partial and in-frame only. This sample has some 210,000 clones; roughly 82% occur once, and the top ten carry about 12%. This receptor was identified in a middle-aged woman with acute or convalescent COVID-19. Sequenced material: peripheral blood. This rearrangement joins TRBV3-1 (or the pseudogene TRBV3-2) to TRBJ1-1; D may be TRBD1 (6 bases). In nucleotides, the CDR3 is TGTGCCAGCAGGAAGACAGGGAACACTGAAGCTTTCTTT. Translated, it gives CASRKTGNTEAFF.